These T cell receptor beta chains were read from a single sample in a study of beta chain features in type 1 diabetes. Some clones are missing from TCRdb's copy, which holds only in-frame ones; the method was immunoSEQ multiplex PCR. The data show over 300,000 clones, 6.5% to 10% seen once. Sample: central memory CD4+ T cells from blood. These TCRs come from a woman aged 18-35 years in good health. Both conserved end residues are part of each CDR3. A D gene is named only where the DNA matches it firmly. Not all rows give a size; the values are once, few, many and, for expanded clones, a class.

J: TRBJ2-5
size: few
D: .
V: TRBV7-9
CDR3: CASNQGQETQYF
DNA: TGTGCCAGCAATCAGGGTCAAGAGACCCAGTACTTC

J: TRBJ2-5
size: few
D: .
V: TRBV7-2
CDR3: CASSLFQGQETQYF
DNA: TGTGCCAGCAGCTTATTCCAGGGACAAGAGACCCAGTACTTC

J: TRBJ2-7
size: few
D: .
V: TRBV25-1
CDR3: CASSDPRRGLEQYF
DNA: TGTGCCAGCAGTGACCCTAGGAGAGGTCTCGAGCAGTACTTC

J: TRBJ2-2
size: few
D: .
V: TRBV5-5
CDR3: CASSLVLTNTGELFF
DNA: TGTGCCAGCAGCTTGGTTCTCACGAACACCGGGGAGCTGTTTTTT

J: TRBJ2-3
size: few
D: .
V: TRBV14
CDR3: CASSPDRQGRVADTQYF
DNA: TGTGCCAGCAGCCCGGATCGTCAGGGGCGAGTTGCAGATACGCAGTATTTT

J: TRBJ2-1
size: few
D: TRBD2
V: TRBV5-4
CDR3: CASSRYLAGGPNEQFF
DNA: TGTGCCAGCAGTCGATACCTAGCGGGAGGGCCCAATGAGCAGTTCTTC

J: TRBJ2-5
size: .
D: .
V: TRBV6-1
CDR3: CASSVGGPRETQYF
DNA: TGTGCCAGCAGTGTGGGGGGGCCGCGAGAGACCCAGTACTTC

J: TRBJ2-5
size: few
D: TRBD1
V: TRBV7-9
CDR3: CASSQDRGRGTQYF
DNA: TGTGCCAGCAGCCAAGACAGGGGTCGGGGGACCCAGTACTTC

J: TRBJ2-1
size: .
D: .
V: TRBV28
CDR3: CASSPRWGHEQFF
DNA: TGTGCCAGCAGTCCCCGTTGGGGCCATGAGCAGTTCTTC

J: TRBJ1-1
size: .
D: .
V: TRBV7-9
CDR3: CASSRWRAGGAFF
DNA: TGTGCCAGCAGCCGTTGGAGGGCCGGCGGGGCTTTCTTT

J: TRBJ2-7
size: .
D: .
V: TRBV13
CDR3: CASSFELGHEQYF
DNA: TGTGCCAGCAGCTTTGAATTAGGGCACGAGCAGTACTTC

J: TRBJ1-4
size: few
D: .
V: TRBV5-4
CDR3: CASSLSSSANEKLFF
DNA: TGTGCCAGCAGCTTGTCGAGCAGTGCTAATGAAAAACTGTTTTTT

J: TRBJ2-5
size: many
D: .
V: TRBV11-2
CDR3: CASSLEVAGSQYF
DNA: TGTGCCAGCAGCTTAGAGGTGGCCGGGTCCCAGTACTTC

J: TRBJ2-2
size: many
D: .
V: TRBV6-6
CDR3: CASKSGVSGELFF
DNA: TGTGCCAGCAAGTCAGGGGTTTCCGGGGAGCTGTTTTTT

J: TRBJ1-5
size: many
D: .
V: TRBV4-3
CDR3: CASSQDGYSGSPNQPQHF
DNA: TGCGCCAGCAGCCAAGATGGGTACAGTGGGTCCCCCAATCAGCCCCAGCATTTT

J: TRBJ1-1
size: few
D: TRBD1
V: TRBV5-1
CDR3: CASSSVQGTFTEAFF
DNA: TGCGCCAGCAGCTCCGTACAGGGGACGTTCACTGAAGCTTTCTTT

J: TRBJ1-5
size: .
D: TRBD1
V: TRBV6-6
CDR3: CASKGQGAEPQHF
DNA: TGTGCCAGCAAAGGGCAGGGGGCTGAGCCCCAGCATTTT

J: TRBJ1-5
size: .
D: .
V: TRBV6-5
CDR3: CASNLFEGGQPQHF
DNA: TGTGCCAGCAACCTATTCGAGGGGGGTCAGCCCCAGCATTTT

J: TRBJ2-3
size: .
D: TRBD2
V: TRBV7-9
CDR3: CASSLGTSGSTDTQYF
DNA: TGTGCCAGCAGCCTTGGGACTAGCGGGAGCACAGATACGCAGTATTTT

J: TRBJ2-1
size: many
D: .
V: TRBV7-8
CDR3: CASSALSLYNEQFF
DNA: TGTGCCAGCAGCGCCCTTTCTCTGTACAATGAGCAGTTCTTC

J: TRBJ1-2
size: many
D: .
V: TRBV5-1
CDR3: CASSLASDGYTF
DNA: TGCGCCAGCAGCTTGGCCTCAGATGGCTACACCTTC

J: TRBJ1-1
size: .
D: TRBD1
V: TRBV4-2
CDR3: CASSLGAPRGQGISEAFF
DNA: TGTGCCAGCAGCTTGGGGGCCCCAAGGGGACAGGGTATCTCTGAAGCTTTCTTT

J: TRBJ1-1
size: .
D: .
V: TRBV20-1
CDR3: CSAKPHREAFF
DNA: TGCAGTGCTAAACCCCACAGGGAAGCTTTCTTT

J: TRBJ2-2
size: .
D: TRBD2
V: TRBV7-2
CDR3: CASSTSGRAVRELFF
DNA: TGTGCCAGCAGCACTAGCGGGAGGGCCGTAAGGGAGCTGTTTTTT

J: TRBJ2-5
size: .
D: TRBD1
V: TRBV2
CDR3: CARQDRVEETQYF
DNA: TGTGCCAGACAGGACAGGGTAGAAGAGACCCAGTACTTC

J: TRBJ1-2
size: .
D: .
V: TRBV18
CDR3: CASSPGPPSLNYGYTF
DNA: TGTGCCAGCTCGCCCGGCCCGCCGTCGCTTAACTATGGCTACACCTTC

J: TRBJ1-2
size: .
D: .
V: TRBV10-3
CDR3: CAISEGWSDYGYTF
DNA: TGTGCCATCAGTGAGGGGTGGAGCGACTATGGCTACACCTTC

J: TRBJ2-7
size: .
D: .
V: TRBV7-2
CDR3: CASSLWQSYEQYF
DNA: TGTGCCAGCAGCTTATGGCAGTCCTACGAGCAGTACTTC

J: TRBJ2-3
size: .
D: .
V: TRBV15
CDR3: CATSRGLVDTQYF
DNA: TGTGCCACCAGCAGAGGATTGGTAGATACGCAGTATTTT

J: TRBJ2-7
size: .
D: TRBD1
V: TRBV9
CDR3: CASSVGTGTSYEQYF
DNA: TGTGCCAGCAGCGTTGGGACAGGGACTTCCTACGAGCAGTACTTC

J: TRBJ2-1
size: few
D: .
V: TRBV11-2
CDR3: CASSLRGSPNEQFF
DNA: TGTGCCAGCAGCTTAAGGGGCAGTCCCAATGAGCAGTTCTTC

J: TRBJ2-7
size: few
D: .
V: TRBV7-8
CDR3: CASSFLRDEQYF
DNA: TGTGCCAGCAGCTTCCTCAGGGACGAGCAGTACTTC

J: TRBJ2-1
size: few
D: TRBD1
V: TRBV6-1
CDR3: CASSAGQVNEQFF
DNA: TGTGCCAGCAGTGCGGGACAGGTCAATGAGCAGTTCTTC